This T cell receptor beta chain was identified in a study of human T cells and chemical hapten exposure (dated by TCRdb to the early 2020s). Looking at the study overall: For sensitization, 2% DPC in acetone was applied to a roughly 2 cm by roughly 2 cm area of upper inner arm skin. Patch testing was performed on the upper back with Finn chambers containing 0.01% DPC, and the patch tests were scored after 6 days according to International Contact Dermatitis Research Group standards. The patient cohort, mostly female, included alopecia areata with under or over 50% scalp involvement, alopecia totalis and alopecia universalis. The libraries were sequenced as a pool, and the TCR yield per sample differed mostly because of small variations in library volumes within the pool. Peripheral blood TCR repertoire changes were tracked in vivo in alopecia patients during primary and secondary sensitization to the hapten diphenylcyclopropenone (DPC). Under 30 alopecia patients gave blood for TCR sequencing at one to four time points (pre-sensitization, 2, 6 and 24 weeks). Weekly therapeutic DPC doses were additionally applied to the scalp of patients throughout the approximately 24-week study period. Blood samples were taken from patients before sensitization (week 0) and at 2, 6 and about 24 weeks after DPC sensitization.

What the authors observed across the whole study: All patients had alopecia, a presumed autoimmune disease, so their immune response might differ from that of healthy individuals. After repeated subsampling, changes were observed in the strength of the expansion versus patch-test correlation and in the threshold at which the correlation became significant. The number of PT1 expanded TCRs positively correlated with patch test score, significant at thresholds 8, 16 and 32 but not 4. Compared with pre-sensitization or healthy control sets, expanded TCRs formed significantly more large CDR3 similarity clusters, which is consistent with antigen-driven responses. No change with DPC sensitization was found in the number of TCRs above 1 in 1000 frequency, and no evidence of global repertoire structure alterations was found.

In the case of this clonotype: This clone's antigen is unknown. Base qualities are not recorded, but no much larger clone differs from it by a single base.

In the paper's terms, the time point label means: pre-sensitization, week 0. The treatment or condition label for this specimen denotes: therapeutic diphenylcyclopropenone sensitization with weekly scalp DPC. Blood at each patch-test visit was drawn before the patch test was applied. Patients were considered eligible if aged 18 to 70, diagnosed with alopecia and deemed suitable for DPC therapy, and patients were excluded if pregnant. Total RNA was isolated from unfractionated whole blood collected in Tempus Blood RNA tubes. The library was produced with RACE. The instrument given in TCRdb is NextSeq 500. During library preparation, unique molecular identifiers were attached to individual cDNA molecules so that TCRs could be counted in a quantitative, reproducible way. From each blood RNA sample, both TCR alpha and TCR beta chains were sequenced. The authors processed their data as follows. Samples had a median of about 96,000 TCRs, with a range from roughly 20,000 to 690,600. The Decombinator software suite was used to annotate the V, J and CDR3 of the TCR reads. For PS versus PT1 abundance plots, all samples were subsampled to the same number of TCRs (28,000). Expanded TCRs were defined as absent before sensitization and observed at least eight times at the 2-week time point. Using fastp trimming at Q25 and MiXCR clonotype assembly, TCRdb reanalyzed the public sequencing data and kept in-frame beta chains. Each record represents a unique CDR3 protein, reported with the most common genes and DNA among its rows. TCRdb, rather than the study authors, made the V and J calls. This sample comprises 240,000 or so distinct CDR3 sequences, 8.6% of them detected only once. Of the sample, about 2.5% is held by the ten largest clones.

The CDR3 covers 15 residues, taking in both the cysteine and the phenylalanine. CDR3 DNA is the only sequence kept; it has 45 bases, read in frame from the first base. The germline V gene encodes CDR1 SGHTA and CDR2 FQGNSA. Trimmed from V: 1 base; trimmed from J: 3 bases; junction bases lacking a gene match: 5. The V and J genes are TRBV7-2 and TRBJ2-7; TRBD1 matches 8 bases in the middle. The origin of this receptor is a woman aged 40-49 years with alopecia areata. Some clones in this sample may be carry-over from other donors' samples. The input for sequencing was whole blood, taken in connection with sensitization to the hapten diphenylcyclopropenone (DPC). The nucleotide sequence is given as TGTGCCAGCAGCTTAGTGCGGACAGGGAGCTACGAGCAGTACTTC. Its product reads: CASSLVRTGSYEQYF. The CDR3 plus the reference TRBV7-2 and TRBJ2-7 genes for the other parts give the full variable domain: GAGVSQSPSNKVTEKGKDVELRCDPISGHTALYWYRQSLGQGLEFLIYFQGNSAPDKSGLPSDRFSAERTGGSVSTLTIQRTQQEDSAVYLCASSLVRTGSYEQYFGPGTRLTVT.